This T cell receptor (beta chain) was obtained from a study of T cells in women clearing cervical HPV infection. About the research overall: Women with histologically confirmed HPV16-related CIN3 or worse, 2 with invasive cancer, served as cases. Case blood was drawn a median 149 days after lesion detection. Study-wide findings and caveats: CIN3+ cases had significantly higher TCR repertoire richness than controls, but evenness did not differ.

The assay was immunoSEQ multiplex PCR, and TCRdb's table has in-frame clones only and misses some. This listing includes roughly 40,000 clones. For this clone: The antigen is undetermined. The read ends 3 residues shy of where the CDR3 ends; the end is completed using the germline J gene.

After removal of 6 bases from V and 5 bases from J, the junction contained 18 bases not matched to a gene. Germline loops: CDR1 SNHLY, CDR2 FYNNEI. The CDR3 sequence is 18 residues long. This TCR came from a woman aged 18 to 75 with a cervical HPV16 infection that either progressed to CIN3+ or cleared (not recorded which). The rearrangement uses TRBV2 and TRBJ2-3, with TRBD2 matching over 9 bases. Material for sequencing was blood buffy coat. The CDR3 loop is CASRRAPPRSGSVDTQYF. The CDR3 bases that were read are TGTGCCAGCAGGAGAGCCCCCCCCCGTAGCGGGAGCGTAGATACG.